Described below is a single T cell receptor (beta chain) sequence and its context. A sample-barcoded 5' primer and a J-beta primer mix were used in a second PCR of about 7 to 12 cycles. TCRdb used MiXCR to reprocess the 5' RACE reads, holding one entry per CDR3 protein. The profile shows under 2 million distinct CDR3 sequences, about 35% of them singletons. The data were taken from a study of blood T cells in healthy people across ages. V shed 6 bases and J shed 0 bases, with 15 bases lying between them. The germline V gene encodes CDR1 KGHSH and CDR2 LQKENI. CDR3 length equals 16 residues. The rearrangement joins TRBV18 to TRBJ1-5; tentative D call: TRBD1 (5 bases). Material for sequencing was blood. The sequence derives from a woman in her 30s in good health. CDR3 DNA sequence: TGTGCCAGCTCCCCCGGGACGAGTTATAGCAATCAGCCCCAGCATTTT. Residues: CASSPGTSYSNQPQHF.